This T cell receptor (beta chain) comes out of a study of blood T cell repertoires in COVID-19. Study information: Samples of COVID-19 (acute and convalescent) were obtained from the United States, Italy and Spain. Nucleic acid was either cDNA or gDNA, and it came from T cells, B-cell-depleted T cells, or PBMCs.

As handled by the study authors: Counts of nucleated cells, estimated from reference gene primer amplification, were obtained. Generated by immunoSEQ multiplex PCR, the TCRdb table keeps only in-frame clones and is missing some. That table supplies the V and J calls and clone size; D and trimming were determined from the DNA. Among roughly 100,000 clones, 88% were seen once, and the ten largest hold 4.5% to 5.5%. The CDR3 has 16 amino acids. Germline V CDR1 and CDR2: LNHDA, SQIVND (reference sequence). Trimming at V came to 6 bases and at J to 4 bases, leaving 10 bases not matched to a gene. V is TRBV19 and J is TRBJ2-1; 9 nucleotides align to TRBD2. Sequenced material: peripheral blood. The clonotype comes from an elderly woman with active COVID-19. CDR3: CASSWASGTLYNEQFF. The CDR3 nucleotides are TGTGCCAGTAGCTGGGCTAGCGGGACACTATACAATGAGCAGTTCTTC.